This TCR beta chain was captured in a study of technical replicates of blood from a handful of donors. The CDR3 consists of 16 residues. V was pared by 5 bases and J by 4 bases, with 5 bases of the junction left unmatched. Germline V gene sequence: CDR1 SGHTA, CDR2 FQGNSA. Generated by immunoSEQ multiplex PCR, the TCRdb table keeps only in-frame clones and is missing some. The data show 40,000 to 65,000 clones, about 86% seen once. This TCR came from a human donor in good health. Some clones in this sample may be carry-over from other donors' samples. The sequencing input was PBMCs. V gene TRBV7-2 combines with J gene TRBJ2-1; TRBD2 aligns across 13 bases. The CDR3, as DNA: TGTGCCAGCAGCCGGACTAGCGGGGGTCGTTACAATGAGCAGTTCTTC. This translates into CASSRTSGGRYNEQFF. Full variable domain (remainder filled in from reference TRBV7-2 and TRBJ2-1): GAGVSQSPSNKVTEKGKDVELRCDPISGHTALYWYRQSLGQGLEFLIYFQGNSAPDKSGLPSDRFSAERTGGSVSTLTIQRTQQEDSAVYLCASSRTSGGRYNEQFFGPGTRLTVL.